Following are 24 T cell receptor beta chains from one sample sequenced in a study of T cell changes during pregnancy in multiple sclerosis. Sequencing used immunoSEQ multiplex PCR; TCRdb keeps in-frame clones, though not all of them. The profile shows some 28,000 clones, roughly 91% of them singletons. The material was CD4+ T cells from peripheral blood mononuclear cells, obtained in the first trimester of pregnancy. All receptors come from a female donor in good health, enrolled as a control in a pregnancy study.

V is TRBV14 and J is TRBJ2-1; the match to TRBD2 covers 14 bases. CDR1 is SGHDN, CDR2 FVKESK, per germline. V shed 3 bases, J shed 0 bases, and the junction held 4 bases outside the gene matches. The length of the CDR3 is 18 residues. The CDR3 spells CASSQGLAGALSYNEQFF. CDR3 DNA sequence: TGTGCCAGCAGCCAGGGACTAGCGGGGGCCCTCTCCTACAATGAGCAGTTCTTC.

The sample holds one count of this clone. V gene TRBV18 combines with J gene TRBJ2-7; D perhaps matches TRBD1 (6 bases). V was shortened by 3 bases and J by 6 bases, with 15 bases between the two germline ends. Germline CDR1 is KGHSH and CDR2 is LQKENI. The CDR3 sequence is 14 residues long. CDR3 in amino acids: CASSPVTGSGEQYF. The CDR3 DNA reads TGTGCCAGCTCACCGGTTACAGGGAGCGGCGAGCAGTACTTC.

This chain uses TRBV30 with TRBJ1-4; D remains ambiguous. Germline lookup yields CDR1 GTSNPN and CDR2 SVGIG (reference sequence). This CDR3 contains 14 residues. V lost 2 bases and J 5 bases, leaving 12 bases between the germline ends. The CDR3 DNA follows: TGTGCCTGGAGTCGGCTCGGGGAGAATGAAAAACTGTTTTTT. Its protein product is CAWSRLGENEKLFF.

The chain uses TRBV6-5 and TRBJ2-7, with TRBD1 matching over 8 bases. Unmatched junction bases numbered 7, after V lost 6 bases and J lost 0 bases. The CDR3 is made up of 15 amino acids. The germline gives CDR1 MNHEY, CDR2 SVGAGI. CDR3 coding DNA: TGTGCCAGCAGCGTTGACAGGGGCGCCTCCTACGAGCAGTACTTC. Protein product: CASSVDRGASYEQYF.

The CDR3 bases are TGCGCCAGCAGCCAAGATCCAGGAGGGTCCTCCTACGAGCAGTACTTC. Translating it yields CASSQDPGGSSYEQYF. This chain joins TRBV4-1 and TRBJ2-7, with D tentatively TRBD2 (6 bases). The CDR3 covers 16 residues. V was pared by 0 bases and J by 0 bases, with 12 bases between. Germline V gene sequence: CDR1 MGHRA, CDR2 YSYEKL.

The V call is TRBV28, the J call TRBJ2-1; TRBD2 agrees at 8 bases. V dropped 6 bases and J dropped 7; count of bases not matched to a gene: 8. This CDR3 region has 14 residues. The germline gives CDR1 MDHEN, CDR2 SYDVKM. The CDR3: CASRKLAGTNEQFF. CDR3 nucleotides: TGTGCCAGCAGGAAATTAGCGGGAACTAATGAGCAGTTCTTC.

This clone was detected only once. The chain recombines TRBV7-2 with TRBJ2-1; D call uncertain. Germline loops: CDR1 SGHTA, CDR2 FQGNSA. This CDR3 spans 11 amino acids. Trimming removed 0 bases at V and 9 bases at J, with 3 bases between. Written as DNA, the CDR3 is TGTGCCAGCAGCTTAGCCAGTGAGCAGTTCTTC. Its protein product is CASSLASEQFF.

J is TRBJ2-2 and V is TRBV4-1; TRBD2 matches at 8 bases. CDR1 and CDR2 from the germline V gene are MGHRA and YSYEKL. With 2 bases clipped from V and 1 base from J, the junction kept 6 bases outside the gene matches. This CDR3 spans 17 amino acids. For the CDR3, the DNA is TGCGCCAGCAGCCAACCTCCGAGCGGGGGGAACACCGGGGAGCTGTTTTTT. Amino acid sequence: CASSQPPSGGNTGELFF.

The CDR3 DNA reads as TGTGCCACCAGCAGCGCCCAGGGCAATCAGCCCCAGCATTTT. This gives the protein CATSSAQGNQPQHF. The V gene is TRBV15, the J gene TRBJ1-5; D not resolved. Germline-derived CDR1 and CDR2 are LNHNV and YYDKDF (reference sequence). The CDR3 is 14 amino acids. Trimming cost V 3 bases and J 2 bases, with 8 bases left between them.

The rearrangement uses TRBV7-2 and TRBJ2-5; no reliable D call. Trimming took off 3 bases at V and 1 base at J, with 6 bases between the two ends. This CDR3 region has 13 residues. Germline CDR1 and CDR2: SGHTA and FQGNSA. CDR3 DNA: TGTGCCAGCAGCTTGAGTTCCCAAGAGACCCAGTACTTC. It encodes CASSLSSQETQYF.

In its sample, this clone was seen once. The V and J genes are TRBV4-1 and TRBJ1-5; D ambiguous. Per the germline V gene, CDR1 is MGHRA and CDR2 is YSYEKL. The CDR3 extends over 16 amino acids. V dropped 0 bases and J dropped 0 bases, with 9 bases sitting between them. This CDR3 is CASSQDPLYSNQPQHF. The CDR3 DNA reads TGCGCCAGCAGCCAAGATCCGCTATATAGCAATCAGCCCCAGCATTTT.

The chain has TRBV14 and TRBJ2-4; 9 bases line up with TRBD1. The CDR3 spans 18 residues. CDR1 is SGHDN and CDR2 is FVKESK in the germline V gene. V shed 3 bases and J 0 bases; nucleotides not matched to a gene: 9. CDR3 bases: TGTGCCAGCAGCCACCGGGACAGGGCGCCTCTAGCCAAAAACATTCAGTACTTC. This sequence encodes CASSHRDRAPLAKNIQYF.

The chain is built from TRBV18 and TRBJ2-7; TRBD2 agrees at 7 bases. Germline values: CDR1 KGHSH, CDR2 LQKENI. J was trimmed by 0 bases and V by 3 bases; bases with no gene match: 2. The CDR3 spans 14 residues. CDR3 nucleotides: TGTGCCAGCTCACCGGGAGGGATCTCCTACGAGCAGTACTTC. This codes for CASSPGGISYEQYF.

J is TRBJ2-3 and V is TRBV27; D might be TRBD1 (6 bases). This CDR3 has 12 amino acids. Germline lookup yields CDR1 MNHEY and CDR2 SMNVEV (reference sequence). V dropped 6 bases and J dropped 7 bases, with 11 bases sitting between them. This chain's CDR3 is CASRRGKHTQYF. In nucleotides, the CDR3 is TGTGCCAGCAGAAGGGGGAAACATACGCAGTATTTT.

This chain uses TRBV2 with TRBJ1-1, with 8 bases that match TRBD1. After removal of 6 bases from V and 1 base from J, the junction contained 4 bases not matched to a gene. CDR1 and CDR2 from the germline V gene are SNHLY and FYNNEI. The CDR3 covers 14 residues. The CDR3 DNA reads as TGTGCCAGCAGGGGAGACAGGGGGAACACTGAAGCTTTCTTT. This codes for CASRGDRGNTEAFF.

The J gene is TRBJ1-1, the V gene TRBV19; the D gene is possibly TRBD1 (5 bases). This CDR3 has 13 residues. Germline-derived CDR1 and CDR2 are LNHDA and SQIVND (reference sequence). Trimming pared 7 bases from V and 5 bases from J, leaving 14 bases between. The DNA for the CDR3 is TGTGCCAGTACTCCTCTGGGGGGTACTGAAGCTTTCTTT. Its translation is CASTPLGGTEAFF.

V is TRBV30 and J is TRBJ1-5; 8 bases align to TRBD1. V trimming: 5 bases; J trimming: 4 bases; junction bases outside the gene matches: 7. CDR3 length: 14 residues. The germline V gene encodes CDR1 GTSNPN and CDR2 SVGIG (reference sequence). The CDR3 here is CAWGRTGRNQPQHF. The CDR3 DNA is TGTGCCTGGGGTCGGACAGGGCGAAATCAGCCCCAGCATTTT. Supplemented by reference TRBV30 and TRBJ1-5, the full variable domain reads SQTIHQWPATLVQPVGSPLSLECTVEGTSNPNLYWYRQAAGRGLQLLFYSVGIGQISSEVPQNLSASRPQDRQFILSSKKLLLSDSGFYLCAWGRTGRNQPQHFGDGTRLSIL.

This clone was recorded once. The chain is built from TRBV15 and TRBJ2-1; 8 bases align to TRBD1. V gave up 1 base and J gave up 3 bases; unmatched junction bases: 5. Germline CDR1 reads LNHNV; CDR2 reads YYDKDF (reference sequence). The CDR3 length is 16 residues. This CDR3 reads CATSRGDRMDYNEQFF. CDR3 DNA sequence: TGTGCCACCAGCAGAGGGGACAGGATGGACTACAATGAGCAGTTCTTC.

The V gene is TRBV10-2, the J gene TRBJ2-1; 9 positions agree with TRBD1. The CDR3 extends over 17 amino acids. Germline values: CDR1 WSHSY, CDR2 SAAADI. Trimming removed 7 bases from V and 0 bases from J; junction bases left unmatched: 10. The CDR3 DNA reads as TGCGCCAGCACGTGGACAGGGGACTCTAGCTCCTACAATGAGCAGTTCTTC. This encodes CASTWTGDSSSYNEQFF.

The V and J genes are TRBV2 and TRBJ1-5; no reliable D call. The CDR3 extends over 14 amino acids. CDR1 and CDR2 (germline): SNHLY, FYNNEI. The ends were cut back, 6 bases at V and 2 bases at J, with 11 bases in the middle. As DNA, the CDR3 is TGTGCCAGCAGGGAAAACGGGGGCAATCAGCCCCAGCATTTT. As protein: CASRENGGNQPQHF.

DNA of the CDR3: TGTGCCAGCGCGGGGGGGCCTGAAGATACGCAGTATTTT. Protein: CASAGGPEDTQYF. This chain connects TRBV2 to TRBJ2-3; 9 nucleotides agree with TRBD2. The CDR3 runs to 13 residues. Looked up from germline, CDR1 is SNHLY and CDR2 is FYNNEI. Trimming removed 8 bases from V and 5 bases from J; junction bases left unmatched: 5.

The CDR3 loop is CASSIAGQGKNIQYF. CDR3 nucleotide sequence: TGTGCCAGTAGTATAGCTGGGCAGGGGAAAAACATTCAGTACTTC. V and J are TRBV19 and TRBJ2-4; perhaps TRBD1 as D (6 bases). The germline V gene has CDR1 LNHDA and CDR2 SQIVND (reference sequence). The CDR3 extends over 15 amino acids. Between the trimmed V and J ends, which lost 1 base and 4 bases, there was a span of 11 bases.

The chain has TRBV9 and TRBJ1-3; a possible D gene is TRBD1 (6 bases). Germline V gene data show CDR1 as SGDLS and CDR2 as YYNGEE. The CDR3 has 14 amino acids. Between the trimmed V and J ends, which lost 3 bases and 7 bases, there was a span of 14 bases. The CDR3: CASSGQALVNTIYF. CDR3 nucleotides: TGTGCCAGCAGCGGACAGGCCCTCGTGAACACCATATATTTT.

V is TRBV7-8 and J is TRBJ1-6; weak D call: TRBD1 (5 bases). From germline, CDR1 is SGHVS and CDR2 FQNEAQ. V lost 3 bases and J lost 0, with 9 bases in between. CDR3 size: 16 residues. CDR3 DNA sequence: TGTGCCAGCAGCTTCGGGGGAAGCTCCTATAATTCACCCCTCCACTTT. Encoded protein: CASSFGGSSYNSPLHF.